These T cell receptor beta chains were read from a single sample in a study of shared clonotypes between healthy human individuals. This table comes from immunoSEQ multiplex PCR, and its TCRdb copy is limited to in-frame clones, with some not included. Of approximately 500,000 clones listed, roughly 80% are singletons. Sequencing used PBMCs. These receptor sequences come from a woman between 40 and 50 years old in good health. Some clones in this sample may be carry-over from other donors' samples. CDR3s include the opening cysteine and the closing phenylalanine or tryptophan. The order of the fields is D gene, J gene, V gene, clone size, CDR3 protein. The D gene is left open where the match is weak. A row's size may be missing; if present it is once, few, many or a size class.

>TRBD1|TRBJ2-5|TRBV15|-
CATSRGSGTGKETQYF
>TRBD1|TRBJ1-4|TRBV11-2|-
CASSLRLTGDEKLFF
>TRBD1|TRBJ1-2|TRBV28|-
CASSVTGGVGYTF
>TRBD1|TRBJ2-2|TRBV27|-
CASSLGQGAGELFF
>-|TRBJ1-5|TRBV2|-
CASAFTQVPSNQPQHF
>-|TRBJ1-3|TRBV30|-
CAWTSSGNTIYF
>-|TRBJ1-5|TRBV7-3|-
CASTLPLGVNQPQHF
>-|TRBJ1-4|TRBV10-3|-
CAISESSASEKLFF
>-|TRBJ1-2|TRBV29-1|-
CSVTVDNRAAYGYTF
>-|TRBJ2-1|TRBV15|-
CATSRARAEQFF
>TRBD2|TRBJ2-1|TRBV15|-
CATSTHPGAGVYNEQFF
>TRBD2|TRBJ2-7|TRBV7-9|-
CASSHRLAGDGEQYF
>-|TRBJ1-2|TRBV27|-
CASSLFAGAANYGYTF
>TRBD2|TRBJ2-7|TRBV10-3|-
CASGLAGSYEQYF
>-|TRBJ2-5|TRBV30|-
CAWSVPETQYF
>-|TRBJ2-1|TRBV11-2|-
CASSLVRGNEQFF
>TRBD1|TRBJ1-1|TRBV5-1|-
CASSPKTGGASMNTEAFF
>TRBD2|TRBJ2-7|TRBV7-6|few
CASSLRAGPYEQYF